The 25 T cell receptor beta chains below all came from one sample that was sequenced in a study of OX40 agonist ivuxolimab in advanced cancers. Clones were sequenced by immunoSEQ multiplex PCR, and TCRdb holds only the in-frame ones, with some missing. The repertoire has 45,000 to 50,000 clones, 79% of them found once; the top ten carry about 1.9%. Sequencing used CD4+ or CD8+ T cells sorted from blood, obtained in a trial of the OX40 agonist ivuxolimab. The receptors stem from an adult with an advanced solid tumor such as melanoma, head and neck, liver or kidney cancer.

The chain couples TRBV30 to TRBJ2-7; 8 bases line up with TRBD1. J lost 0 bases, V lost 2 bases, and 3 bases had no gene match. The germline CDR1 and CDR2 sequences are GTSNPN and SVGIG (reference sequence). The CDR3 is 14 amino acids. CDR3 bases: TGTGCCTGGAGTATCACAGGGGGCTCCTACGAGCAGTACTTC. Translating it yields CAWSITGGSYEQYF.

The V call is TRBV7-9, the J call TRBJ1-6, with 7 bases fitting TRBD1. This CDR3 spans 13 amino acids. The V and J ends lost 5 bases and 13 bases, in that order; junction bases with no gene match: 8. CDR1 and CDR2 from the germline V gene are SEHNR and FQNEAQ (reference sequence). This CDR3 reads CASSIGTGAPLHF. The CDR3 region has the DNA TGTGCCAGCAGCATAGGTACAGGGGCGCCCCTCCACTTT.

This clone occurred once. The chain recombines TRBV6-6 with TRBJ1-2, with 12 bases fitting TRBD1. V gave up 6 bases and J gave up 2 bases; unmatched junction bases: 4. Germline V gives CDR1 MNHNY, CDR2 SVGAGI (reference sequence). This CDR3 is built from 15 residues. The CDR3 protein is CASRPGQGANYGYTF. In DNA, the CDR3 is TGTGCCAGCAGACCGGGACAGGGGGCGAACTATGGCTACACCTTC.

This chain uses TRBV28 with TRBJ2-1, with D unclear. The V end was cut by 5 bases, the J end by 7 bases, with 12 bases between. Germline loops: CDR1 MDHEN, CDR2 SYDVKM. CDR3 size: 13 residues. The CDR3 protein is CASSPSDRNEQFF. CDR3 bases: TGTGCCAGCAGTCCTTCCGACCGGAATGAGCAGTTCTTC.

The count of this clone is one. The chain combines TRBV30 with TRBJ2-7; D unresolved. Trimming removed 8 bases from V and 3 bases from J, with 17 bases in between. Looked up from germline, CDR1 is GTSNPN and CDR2 is SVGIG (reference sequence). The CDR3 has 13 residues. The CDR3 sequence is CAPNRMVRYEQYF. The CDR3 coding sequence is TGTGCCCCTAACCGGATGGTTCGCTACGAGCAGTACTTC.

Details on this clone: The sample contains more than one DNA sequence encoding this CDR3. The chain couples TRBV18 to TRBJ2-5; D may be TRBD1 (6 bases). Germline CDR1 is KGHSH and CDR2 is LQKENI. The CDR3 consists of 11 residues. V lost 6 bases and J lost 13, with 15 bases in between. DNA of the CDR3: TGTGCCAGCTCGCCAGGGGACGGGGTGTACTTC. Its translation: CASSPGDGVYF.

V gene TRBV28 combines with J gene TRBJ1-4, with D unresolved. Germline V gives CDR1 MDHEN, CDR2 SYDVKM. With 4 bases removed from V and 0 bases from J, the gap between germline ends came to 9 bases. The CDR3 covers 15 residues. This CDR3 reads CASSSSGATNEKLFF. The CDR3 nucleotides read TGTGCCAGCAGTTCATCAGGTGCAACTAATGAAAAACTGTTTTTT.

The chain has TRBV7-9 and TRBJ1-1; tentatively, D is TRBD1 (5 bases). The CDR3 contains 15 residues. Germline CDR1 is SEHNR and CDR2 is FQNEAQ (reference sequence). Trimming pared 5 bases from V and 0 bases from J, leaving 13 bases between. The CDR3 spells CASSIHDSLNTEAFF. In nucleotides, the CDR3 is TGTGCCAGCAGCATCCACGACAGTCTGAACACTGAAGCTTTCTTT. Drawing the rest from reference TRBV7-9 and TRBJ1-1, the complete variable domain is DTGVSQNPRHKITKRGQNVTFRCDPISEHNRLYWYRQTLGQGPEFLTYFQNEAQLEKSRLLSDRFSAERPKGSFSTLEIQRTEQGDSAMYLCASSIHDSLNTEAFFGQGTRLTVV.

This chain uses TRBV5-1 with TRBJ2-6, with a tentative D call TRBD1 (6 bases). CDR1 is SGHRS, CDR2 YFSETQ, per germline. The CDR3 has 15 amino acids. Trimming cost V 4 bases and J 2 bases, with 10 bases left between them. DNA for the CDR3: TGCGCCAGCAGCGTGGGGGCCGCTGGGGCCAACGTCCTGACTTTC. This translates into CASSVGAAGANVLTF.

V and J are TRBV7-8 and TRBJ2-7; a weak D match, TRBD1 (5 bases). Trimming stripped 7 bases from V and 2 bases from J, with 15 bases between. The germline V gene has CDR1 SGHVS and CDR2 FQNEAQ. This CDR3 has 14 amino acids. CDR3 in DNA: TGTGCCAGCACCCCCCGGACACCTCCCTACGAGCAGTACTTC. As protein: CASTPRTPPYEQYF.

The V call is TRBV13, the J call TRBJ2-3, with TRBD1 matching over 8 bases. CDR1 PRHDT and CDR2 FYEKMQ come from the germline V gene (reference sequence). This CDR3 is built from 20 residues. V lost 5 bases to trimming and J lost 0 bases; unmatched junction nucleotides: 19. CDR3 DNA: TGTGCCAGCAGCCCCCCCATCGACAGGGGTAGCCATCCTAGCACAGATACGCAGTATTTT. It encodes CASSPPIDRGSHPSTDTQYF.

The V gene is TRBV28, the J gene TRBJ1-5, with unresolved D. From germline, CDR1 is MDHEN and CDR2 SYDVKM. The V and J ends lost 1 base and 6 bases respectively, with 10 bases between them. The CDR3 sequence is 14 residues long. CDR3 nucleotide sequence: TGTGCCAGCAGTTTATCGAGGATAGGTCAGCCCCAGCATTTT. It is translated as CASSLSRIGQPQHF.

This clone has just a few counts. The J gene is TRBJ1-6, the V gene TRBV28, with a tentative D call TRBD1 (6 bases). The CDR3 consists of 14 residues. Germline V lookup: CDR1 MDHEN, CDR2 SYDVKM. Trimming removed 7 bases at V and 7 bases at J, with 14 bases between. CDR3 sequence reads: CASIPPGGNSPLHF. The CDR3 DNA reads TGTGCCAGCATCCCCCCGGGGGGCAATTCACCCCTCCACTTT.

The gene calls are TRBV6-6 and TRBJ1-2, with a tentative D call TRBD1 (5 bases). The CDR3 is 13 amino acids. Germline V gives CDR1 MNHNY, CDR2 SVGAGI (reference sequence). The ends were cut back, 6 bases at V and 4 bases at J, with 12 bases in the middle. CDR3 in amino acids: CASRPDSIYGYTF. In DNA form, the CDR3 reads TGTGCCAGCAGGCCCGACAGCATCTATGGCTACACCTTC.

The genes are TRBV6-6 and TRBJ2-3; D possibly corresponds to TRBD1 (6 bases). The CDR3 spans 16 residues. V was clipped by 8 bases and J by 1 base, with 19 bases between them. Germline V gives CDR1 MNHNY, CDR2 SVGAGI (reference sequence). The CDR3 here is CASRNLAGAGTDTQYF. CDR3 sequence (DNA): TGTGCCAGCCGTAACCTCGCAGGGGCTGGCACAGATACGCAGTATTTT.

The J gene is TRBJ2-7, the V gene TRBV19; D is undetermined. The CDR3 totals 14 residues. Germline V gene data show CDR1 as LNHDA and CDR2 as SQIVND (reference sequence). Trimming took 6 bases from V and 3 from J, leaving 15 bases between them. CDR3 sequence (DNA): TGTGCCAGTAGCACAGATCCGTGGGGCTACGAGCAGTACTTC. Protein sequence: CASSTDPWGYEQYF.

The V and J genes are TRBV7-3 and TRBJ2-7; D uncertain. Germline CDR1 is SGHTA and CDR2 is FQGTGA. Between the trimmed V and J ends, which lost 2 bases and 5 bases, there was a span of 4 bases. The CDR3 has 11 residues. The CDR3 protein is CASSLVHEQYF. The CDR3 nucleotides read TGTGCCAGCAGCTTAGTCCACGAGCAGTACTTC.

The chain links TRBV2 to TRBJ1-5; a weak D match, TRBD1 (5 bases). V lost 8 bases and J 6 bases, leaving 20 bases between the germline ends. CDR3 length: 15 residues. Germline loops: CDR1 SNHLY, CDR2 FYNNEI. The CDR3 reads CASGGGHPGSQPQHF. The CDR3 bases are TGTGCCAGCGGGGGTGGGCATCCGGGGAGTCAGCCCCAGCATTTT.

J is TRBJ2-7 and V is TRBV7-2; 10 bases match TRBD1. CDR3 length: 15 residues. The V gene end was trimmed by 5 bases and the J gene end by 2 bases; junction bases not matched to a gene: 6. The V gene's germline CDR1 is SGHTA and CDR2 FQGNSA. Here the CDR3 reads CASSPRTGGPYEQYF. CDR3 DNA sequence: TGTGCCAGCAGCCCGAGGACAGGGGGTCCCTACGAGCAGTACTTC. The entire variable domain, with the rest obtained from reference TRBV7-2 and TRBJ2-7, is as follows: GAGVSQSPSNKVTEKGKDVELRCDPISGHTALYWYRQSLGQGLEFLIYFQGNSAPDKSGLPSDRFSAERTGGSVSTLTIQRTQQEDSAVYLCASSPRTGGPYEQYFGPGTRLTVT.

The CDR3 spells CASSPRDRSPDTQYF. CDR3 nucleotides: TGTGCCAGCAGCCCCCGGGACAGGAGCCCAGATACGCAGTATTTT. This chain connects TRBV5-8 to TRBJ2-3; 8 bases match TRBD1. CDR3 length equals 15 residues. V lost 4 bases to trimming and J lost 4 bases; unmatched junction nucleotides: 8. Germline CDR1 reads SGHTS; CDR2 reads YDEGEE.

This rearrangement joins TRBV29-1 to TRBJ1-2, with D possibly matching TRBD1 (6 bases). Germline V CDR1 and CDR2: SQVTM, ANQGSEA. Trimming left V 6 bases short and J 4 bases short, with 15 bases between. The CDR3 loop spans 13 amino acids. CDR3 in amino acids: CSVAPQGFYGYTF. In DNA form, the CDR3 reads TGCAGCGTAGCTCCTCAGGGGTTCTATGGCTACACCTTC.

The genes are TRBV6-1 and TRBJ2-6; D gene ambiguous. The CDR3 runs 15 residues. V lost 7 bases, J lost 0 bases, and 10 bases lay in between. Germline CDR1 is MNHNS and CDR2 is SASEGT. The CDR3 bases are TGTGCCAGCAAGGAAGGTCTCTCTGGGGCCAACGTCCTGACTTTC. It yields the protein CASKEGLSGANVLTF.

The V gene is TRBV4-2, the J gene TRBJ2-3; 8 bases agree with TRBD2. This CDR3 comprises 15 residues. Germline CDR1 is LGHNA and CDR2 is YNFKEQ. Losses at the gene ends were 7 bases for V and 2 bases for J; bases not matched to a gene: 8. CDR3 in amino acids: CASTGASGSTDTQYF. As DNA, the CDR3 is TGTGCCAGCACCGGGGCTAGCGGGTCCACAGATACGCAGTATTTT.

The chain uses TRBV9 and TRBJ2-1; D gene uncertain. The germline V gene has CDR1 SGDLS and CDR2 YYNGEE. V lost 0 bases, J lost 10 bases, and 14 bases lay in between. This CDR3 is 14 amino acids long. This CDR3 reads CASSVVGSDIEQFF. The CDR3 nucleotides are TGTGCCAGCAGCGTAGTAGGATCCGATATCGAGCAGTTCTTC.

V gene TRBV7-2 combines with J gene TRBJ2-5, with D possibly TRBD2 on 6 matching bases. Germline V gene lookup returns CDR1 SGHTA and CDR2 FQGNSA. The CDR3 length is 15 residues. V lost 2 bases to trimming and J lost 6 bases, with 16 bases between them. The CDR3: CASSLNSGDLKTQYF. The CDR3 nucleotides read TGTGCCAGCAGCTTAAATTCGGGGGACTTAAAGACCCAGTACTTC.